The clone carrying this TCR beta chain was seen repeatedly, ten times or more. Its matching antigen is unknown. J was trimmed by 2 bases and V by 5 bases; bases with no gene match: 4. The germline V gene has CDR1 KGHSH and CDR2 LQKENI. The CDR3 covers 14 residues. Stated time point: patch test 2, 6 weeks after DPC sensitization. The treatment: therapeutic diphenylcyclopropenone sensitization with weekly scalp DPC. The study extracted total RNA from unfractionated whole blood. The study used a library that attached unique molecular identifiers to individual cDNA molecules. TCRdb fed the RACE reads into MiXCR, producing one record per CDR3 protein. The sample contains roughly 94,000 distinct CDR3 sequences, 9.3% of which appear only once. This entry is derived from a study of human T cells and chemical hapten exposure. Broader study findings: Among TCRs, those above 1 in 1000 frequency were unaffected by DPC sensitization.

The chain joins TRBV18 to TRBJ1-2; TRBD1 agrees at 8 bases. This clonotype was obtained from a middle-aged woman with alopecia areata. Some clones in this sample may be carry-over from other donors' samples. The material sequenced was whole blood, taken in connection with sensitization to the hapten diphenylcyclopropenone (DPC). The DNA for the CDR3 is TGTGCCAGCTCAGGACAGGGACGGAACTATGGCTACACCTTC. It yields the protein CASSGQGRNYGYTF.